This is a list of T cell receptor beta chains from one sample in a study of T cells in Graves' hyperthyroidism and ophthalmopathy. Using its own MiXCR run on the multiplex PCR reads, TCRdb lists one record per CDR3 protein. This sample has approximately 370,000 distinct CDR3 sequences, with about a sixth found just once. The sample was blood. The receptors originated from a woman between 25 and 40 years old with Graves' hyperthyroidism that later progressed to Graves' ophthalmopathy. Both conserved end residues are part of each CDR3. A D gene is named only where the DNA matches it firmly. For some rows the clone size is stated as once, few or many, or as a class when expanded; others skip it.

>NA|TRBV27|TRBD1|TRBJ2-3
TGTGCCAGCAGCACGGACAGGGTGCAGTATTTT
CASSTDRVQYF
>NA|TRBV15|NA|TRBJ2-7
TGTGCCACCAGCAGGTTAACCCGAGAGCAGTACTTC
CATSRLTREQYF
>NA|TRBV25-1|NA|TRBJ2-1
TGTGCCAGCAGCGAGGGCAGGGGAGGTGTAATGGAGCAGTTCTTC
CASSEGRGGVMEQFF
>NA|TRBV30|NA|TRBJ2-3
TGTGCCTGGAGTGTACCTGGTGCAGATACGCAGTATTTT
CAWSVPGADTQYF
>few|TRBV7-8|NA|TRBJ2-7
TGTGCCAGCGGGCCCAGGGGAGAAGAGCAGTACTTC
CASGPRGEEQYF
>NA|TRBV27|TRBD2|TRBJ2-7
TGTGCCAGCGGGACTAGCTCCTACAATGAGCAGTACTTC
CASGTSSYNEQYF
>NA|TRBV6-1|NA|TRBJ1-2
TGTGCCAGCAGCGGGGGGGATCCGACAGGCTACACCTTC
CASSGGDPTGYTF
>many|TRBV18|NA|TRBJ1-1
TGTGCCAGCTCACCCGGGCAGCGACCGGACACTGAAGCTTTCTTT
CASSPGQRPDTEAFF
>few|TRBV30|TRBD2|TRBJ2-1
TGTGCCTGGAGGGGACTAGCGCATGAGCAGTTCTTC
CAWRGLAHEQFF
>NA|TRBV27|NA|TRBJ2-1
TGTGCCAGCAGTGGACTAACCTACAATGAGCAGTTCTTC
CASSGLTYNEQFF
>many|TRBV2|NA|TRBJ2-7
TGTGCCAGCAGGAGGGACTACGAGCAGTACTTC
CASRRDYEQYF
>many|TRBV7-8|TRBD1|TRBJ1-5
TGTGCCAGCAGCCCGGGGACAGGGAATCATCAGCCCCAGCATTTT
CASSPGTGNHQPQHF
>many|TRBV6-1|NA|TRBJ2-3
TGTGCCTCTTCGGGGCGGACCTCCGCAGATACGCAGTATTTT
CASSGRTSADTQYF
>many|TRBV20-1|NA|TRBJ2-5
TGCAGTGCTAGCTTCGAGACCCAGTACTTC
CSASFETQYF
>many|TRBV27|NA|TRBJ1-1
TGTGCCAGCAGTTTCGGGCAGGGCGGGACTGAAGCTTTCTTT
CASSFGQGGTEAFF
>many|TRBV29-1|TRBD1|TRBJ2-1
TGCAGCGCGAGGGGAACAGGGGACAATGAGCAGTTCTTC
CSARGTGDNEQFF
>NA|TRBV6-1|TRBD1|TRBJ1-6
TGTGCCAGCAGGACTGGTGGGCAGGGGGTTAGTTCACCCCTCCACTTT
CASRTGGQGVSSPLHF
>many|TRBV28|NA|TRBJ1-4
TGTGCCAGCAGTTCACCGCGGGGGGGCGAGGAAAAACTGTTTTTT
CASSSPRGGEEKLFF
>NA|TRBV4-1|TRBD1|TRBJ1-4
TGCGCCAGCAGCCAAGGAGTATTTGGGACAGGGGCGGAAAAACTGTTTTTT
CASSQGVFGTGAEKLFF
>many|TRBV28|NA|TRBJ2-1
TGTGCCAGCAGAACCTCCAATGAGCAGTTCTTC
CASRTSNEQFF
>many|TRBV7-8|TRBD1|TRBJ1-2
TGTGCCAGCAGCTTAGACGGACAGGGCGTCGCTATTGGCTACACCTTC
CASSLDGQGVAIGYTF
>NA|TRBV29-1|NA|TRBJ2-1
TGCAGCGTTGAACAGGGCCCTAATCCCAATGAGCAGTTCTTC
CSVEQGPNPNEQFF